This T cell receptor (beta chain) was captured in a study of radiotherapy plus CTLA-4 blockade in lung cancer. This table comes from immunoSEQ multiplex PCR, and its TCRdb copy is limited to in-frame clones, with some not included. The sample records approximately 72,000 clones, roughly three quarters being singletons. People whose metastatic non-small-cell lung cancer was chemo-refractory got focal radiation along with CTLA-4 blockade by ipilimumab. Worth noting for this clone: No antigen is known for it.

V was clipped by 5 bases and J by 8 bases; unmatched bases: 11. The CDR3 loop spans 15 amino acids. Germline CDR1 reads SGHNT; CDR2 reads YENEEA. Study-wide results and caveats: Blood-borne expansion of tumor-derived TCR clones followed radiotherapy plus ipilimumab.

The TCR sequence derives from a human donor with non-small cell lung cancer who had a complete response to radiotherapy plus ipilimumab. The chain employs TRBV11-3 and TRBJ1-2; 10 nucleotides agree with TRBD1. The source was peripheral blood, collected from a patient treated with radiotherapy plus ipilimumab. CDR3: CASSNRDRGRKGYTF. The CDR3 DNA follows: TGTGCCAGCAGCAACCGGGACAGGGGTAGGAAGGGCTACACCTTC.